A selection of T cell receptor beta chains follows, all from one sample in a study of blood T cell repertoires in COVID-19. Method: immunoSEQ multiplex PCR; TCRdb's copy keeps in-frame clones and lacks some. The data contain about 140,000 clones, over 80% of them singletons. The sequenced sample consisted of peripheral blood. These receptors originate from a man aged 25 to 45 with COVID-19, enrolled during active disease. CDR3s include the opening cysteine and the closing phenylalanine or tryptophan. The D gene is left open where the match is weak. Only part of the rows carry a size: once, few, many, or a class if the clone is expanded.

v_gene	d_gene	j_gene	abundance	CDR3nt	CDR3aa
TRBV5-6	NA	TRBJ2-7	NA	TGTGCCAGCAGCCCACAACTAGGGCGTGGGCAGCAGTACTTC	CASSPQLGRGQQYF
TRBV18	NA	TRBJ2-3	NA	TGTGCCAGCCCCCCCAGTGAGGGAACCACGAATACGCAGTATTTT	CASPPSEGTTNTQYF
TRBV27	NA	TRBJ1-5	NA	TGTGCCAGCAGGTCATACAGGGGCAATCAGCCCCAGCATTTT	CASRSYRGNQPQHF
TRBV19	TRBD2	TRBJ2-1	NA	TGTGCCAGTAGTAGCATAGCGGGAAGGGAGCAGTTCTTC	CASSSIAGREQFF
TRBV3-1/TRBV3-2	TRBD1	TRBJ1-5	NA	TGTGCCAGCAGCGACAGGGGAGGGAATGGGGCCCAGCATTTT	CASSDRGGNGAQHF
TRBV9	NA	TRBJ2-5	NA	TGTGCCAGCAGCGTAGCTGCGGGGGAGACCCAGTACTTC	CASSVAAGETQYF
TRBV19	NA	TRBJ1-2	NA	TGTGCCAGTAGTGCCAGTCTGAGACAGATTAACTATGGCTACACCTTC	CASSASLRQINYGYTF
TRBV10-1	NA	TRBJ2-5	once	TGCGCCGTCGCCCATCGGGAGACCCAGTACTTC	CAVAHRETQYF
TRBV19	NA	TRBJ1-2	NA	TGTGCCAGTAGTAAAAGCGTCGAGGGATATGGCTACACCTTC	CASSKSVEGYGYTF
TRBV4-1	TRBD1	TRBJ2-3	NA	TGCGCCAGCAGCGGAGGACAGGGTTACCGGGGCACAGATACGCAGTATTTT	CASSGGQGYRGTDTQYF
TRBV28	NA	TRBJ2-7	NA	TGTGCCAGCAGTTCCCCCGGAGAGGGCAGCTACGAGCAGTACTTC	CASSSPGEGSYEQYF
TRBV5-1	TRBD1	TRBJ2-7	NA	TGCGCCAGCATGGGACAGGGGGAAATAGTGCAGTACTTC	CASMGQGEIVQYF
TRBV19	TRBD1	TRBJ2-7	NA	TGTGCCAGTAGTACCCCGACCGGGACAGACCCCTACGAGCAGTACTTC	CASSTPTGTDPYEQYF
TRBV5-1	NA	TRBJ2-6	NA	TGCGCCAGCAGCTCGGCCCTGACAGGCAGCTCTGGGGCCAACGTCCTGACTTTC	CASSSALTGSSGANVLTF
TRBV7-9	NA	TRBJ2-7	NA	TGTGCCAGCAGCTTAGAGGGCAGGGGACGAAGCTACGAGCAGTACTTC	CASSLEGRGRSYEQYF
TRBV20-1	NA	TRBJ1-4	NA	TGCAGTGCCAGTTCTGCAACTAATGAAAAACTGTTTTTT	CSASSATNEKLFF
TRBV6-5	TRBD1	TRBJ1-2	NA	TGTGCCAGCAGGACTCCCGGGACAGGAAGCGGCTACACCTTC	CASRTPGTGSGYTF
TRBV28	TRBD2	TRBJ2-1	few	TGTGCCAGCAGTGGACTAGCGGGAAGGGCCACATTTTATGAGCAGTTCTTC	CASSGLAGRATFYEQFF
TRBV6-1	TRBD1	TRBJ2-2	NA	TGTGCCAGCAGTGGAAGGACAGGCATGAACACCGGGGAGCTGTTTTTT	CASSGRTGMNTGELFF
TRBV2	NA	TRBJ1-5	NA	TGTGCCAGCAGTGAAAACAGTTATCAGCCCCAGCATTTT	CASSENSYQPQHF
TRBV19	NA	TRBJ2-4	NA	TGTGCCAGTAGTCTGGCGGGGAGAGTATCCAAAAACATTCAGTACTTC	CASSLAGRVSKNIQYF
TRBV29-1	TRBD1	TRBJ1-5	NA	TGCAGCGTTAGGACAGGTGTGAATCAGCCCCAGCATTTT	CSVRTGVNQPQHF
TRBV7-9	NA	TRBJ1-5	NA	TGTGCCAGCAGCTTAGAACATAGCAATCAGCCCCAGCATTTT	CASSLEHSNQPQHF
TRBV19	NA	TRBJ1-2	once	TGTGCCAGTAGTATAGTGGTCAGGACAAGAGCTAACTATGGCTACACCTTC	CASSIVVRTRANYGYTF
TRBV4-1	TRBD1	TRBJ1-5	NA	TGCGCCAGCAGCCAAGGGGAGACGGGGACAGGACGGTATCAGCCCCAGCATTTT	CASSQGETGTGRYQPQHF
TRBV15	NA	TRBJ1-2	once	TGTGCCACCAGCATCCTGGGACTCGATGGCTACACCTTC	CATSILGLDGYTF
TRBV5-1	NA	TRBJ1-1	NA	TGCGCCAGCAGCTCCTCGGGGGATGGGACTGAAGCTTTCTTT	CASSSSGDGTEAFF
TRBV2	NA	TRBJ2-7	once	TGTGCCAGCAGTCTACACCCTAGGGGGGGGCTCGAGCAGTACTTC	CASSLHPRGGLEQYF
TRBV6-2/TRBV6-3	NA	TRBJ2-5	NA	TGTGCCAGCAGTTACTCGGGACATCAAGAGACCCAGTACTTC	CASSYSGHQETQYF
TRBV28	NA	TRBJ2-2	NA	TGTGCCAGCAATCTGGGAGTAGGAACGAACACCGGGGAGCTGTTTTTT	CASNLGVGTNTGELFF
TRBV24-1	TRBD2	TRBJ2-1	NA	TGTGCCACCAGTGAGACCGGGACTAGCGGGAGGGCTATCTACAATGAGCAGTTCTTC	CATSETGTSGRAIYNEQFF
TRBV10-2	TRBD1	TRBJ2-7	NA	TGCGCCAGCAGCGGACAGGGGAGGGAGCAGTACTTC	CASSGQGREQYF
TRBV10-3	NA	TRBJ2-6	NA	TGTGCCATCAGTGAGTGGGCTACCGGGGCCAACGTCCTGACTTTC	CAISEWATGANVLTF
TRBV15	NA	TRBJ1-2	once	TGTGCCACCAGCAGAGATCGGCAGGGATCCTATGGCTACACCTTC	CATSRDRQGSYGYTF
TRBV7-3	TRBD2	TRBJ2-7	NA	TGTGCCAGCAGCTCCGGGACTAGCGAACCCTACGAGCAGTACTTC	CASSSGTSEPYEQYF
TRBV5-1	NA	TRBJ1-5	NA	TGCGCCAGCAGCTTGGAGGGGCGCAGGCCCCAGCATTTT	CASSLEGRRPQHF
TRBV24-1	NA	TRBJ2-1	NA	TGTGCCACCAGTGATTTGAGGGGTACCGACAATGAGCAGTTCTTC	CATSDLRGTDNEQFF
TRBV5-6	NA	TRBJ1-2	NA	TGTGCCAGCAGCCACCGGGGATTGAGTAGCTACACCTTC	CASSHRGLSSYTF
TRBV10-3	TRBD1	TRBJ1-1	NA	TGTGCCATCAGGACTTTAGGGGGCCCAAATAGTGAAGCTTTCTTT	CAIRTLGGPNSEAFF
TRBV24-1	NA	TRBJ2-7	once	TGTGCCCCCCCTAAAGGCCCAGTAAAAACCTACGAGCGTCAGTACTTC	CAPPKGPVKTYERQYF
TRBV2	NA	TRBJ2-2	once	TGTGCCAGCAGTCGGGACACCTTGGCCGGGGAGCTGTTTTTT	CASSRDTLAGELFF
TRBV30	TRBD2	TRBJ2-7	NA	TGTGCCTGGAGGAGACTAGCTTCCGAGCAGTACTTC	CAWRRLASEQYF
TRBV10-2	TRBD2	TRBJ2-7	NA	TGCGCCAGCAGGCGGGGACTAGCGGGAGTCGAGCAGTACTTC	CASRRGLAGVEQYF
TRBV11-2	NA	TRBJ2-7	NA	TGTGCCAGCAGCTTAGTCCCAGATTACGAGCAGTACTTC	CASSLVPDYEQYF
TRBV24-1	TRBD1	TRBJ2-5	few	TGTGCCACCAGTGAAAAGCCCCGGGACAGGGGCCTAGAGACCCAGTACTTC	CATSEKPRDRGLETQYF
TRBV9	TRBD1	TRBJ2-7	NA	TGTGCCAGCAGCGTCCGGGGGTCGGACAGGGTCCACGAGCAGTACTTC	CASSVRGSDRVHEQYF
TRBV19	NA	TRBJ1-5	NA	TGTGCCAGTAGTATTGGTGGCCTGGGGGGGACCCAGCATTTT	CASSIGGLGGTQHF
TRBV5-6	NA	TRBJ1-1	NA	TGTGCCAGCAGCTGGGCAACAGGGTCCACTGAAGCTTTCTTT	CASSWATGSTEAFF
TRBV6-1	NA	TRBJ2-1	many	TGTGCCAGCAGTGAATCTGACAGTTACAATGAGCAGTTCTTC	CASSESDSYNEQFF
TRBV5-6	NA	TRBJ1-2	NA	TGTGCCAGCAGTACGCAGGGGAAGGGTCATGGCTACACCTTC	CASSTQGKGHGYTF
TRBV12-1	NA	TRBJ2-1	NA	TGTGCCAGCAGTCTTTCGGGATATCCCATGTCAAATGAGCAGTTCTTC	CASSLSGYPMSNEQFF
TRBV14	TRBD1	TRBJ2-2	NA	TGTGCCAGCAGCCGAGGACAGGGGGGCATTAACACCGGGGAGCTGTTTTTT	CASSRGQGGINTGELFF
TRBV24-1	NA	TRBJ2-1	NA	TGTGCCACCCGCCCGGGCGGGGTCAATACTGAGCAGTTCTTC	CATRPGGVNTEQFF
TRBV6-2/TRBV6-3	TRBD2	TRBJ2-7	NA	TGTGCCAGCAGCCTTAGCGGGAGGGCGGACGAGCAGTACTTC	CASSLSGRADEQYF
TRBV7-2	NA	TRBJ1-2	NA	TGTGCCAGCGGGGGCTTTGGCTACACCTTC	CASGGFGYTF
TRBV30	TRBD2	TRBJ2-3	NA	TGTGCCTGGAGTGTAGTTGCGGGAGGGGCAGATACGCAGTATTTT	CAWSVVAGGADTQYF